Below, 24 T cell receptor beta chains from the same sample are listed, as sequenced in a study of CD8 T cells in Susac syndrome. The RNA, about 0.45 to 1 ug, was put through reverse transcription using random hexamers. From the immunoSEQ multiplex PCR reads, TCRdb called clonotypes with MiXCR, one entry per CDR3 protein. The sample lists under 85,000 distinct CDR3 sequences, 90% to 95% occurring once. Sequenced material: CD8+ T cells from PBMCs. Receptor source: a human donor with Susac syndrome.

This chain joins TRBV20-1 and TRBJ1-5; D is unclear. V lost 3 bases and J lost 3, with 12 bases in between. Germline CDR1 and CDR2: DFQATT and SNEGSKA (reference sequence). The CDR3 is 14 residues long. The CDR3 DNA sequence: TGCAGTGCTAGCGATTCAGGCCCCAATCAGCCCCAGCATTTT. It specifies CSASDSGPNQPQHF.

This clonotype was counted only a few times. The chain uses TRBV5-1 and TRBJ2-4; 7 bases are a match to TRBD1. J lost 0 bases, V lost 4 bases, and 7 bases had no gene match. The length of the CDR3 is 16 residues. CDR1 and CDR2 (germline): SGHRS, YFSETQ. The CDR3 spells CASSEDRTLAKNIQYF. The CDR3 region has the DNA TGCGCCAGCAGCGAGGACAGGACTCTAGCCAAAAACATTCAGTACTTC.

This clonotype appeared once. CDR3 amino acids: CASTIQAGAYNEQFF. CDR3 nucleotide sequence: TGTGCCAGTACCATTCAAGCGGGGGCATACAATGAGCAGTTCTTC. The gene calls are TRBV19 and TRBJ2-1; 8 nucleotides align to TRBD2. The CDR3 has 15 residues. Germline CDR1 LNHDA, CDR2 SQIVND (reference sequence). After removal of 7 bases from V and 4 bases from J, the junction contained 9 bases not matched to a gene. Looking up the rest from reference TRBV19 and TRBJ2-1 gives the full variable domain: DGGITQSPKYLFRKEGQNVTLSCEQNLNHDAMYWYRQDPGQGLRLIYYSQIVNDFQKGDIAEGYSVSREKKESFPLTVTSAQKNPTAFYLCASTIQAGAYNEQFFGPGTRLTVL.

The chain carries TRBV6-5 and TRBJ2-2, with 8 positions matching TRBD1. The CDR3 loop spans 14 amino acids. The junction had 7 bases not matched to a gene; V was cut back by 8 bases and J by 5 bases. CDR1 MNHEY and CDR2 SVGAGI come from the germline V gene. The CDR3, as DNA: TGTGCCAGCGGACAGGGAAGAAGGACCGGGGAGCTGTTTTTT. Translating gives CASGQGRRTGELFF.

The CDR3: CAWSSLAGVGNEQFF. The CDR3 DNA follows: TGTGCCTGGAGTAGCCTAGCGGGAGTTGGAAATGAGCAGTTCTTC. V and J are TRBV30 and TRBJ2-1; 10 bases match TRBD2. Germline V gene lookup returns CDR1 GTSNPN and CDR2 SVGIG (reference sequence). J was trimmed by 7 bases and V by 2 bases; bases with no gene match: 8. This CDR3 comprises 15 residues.

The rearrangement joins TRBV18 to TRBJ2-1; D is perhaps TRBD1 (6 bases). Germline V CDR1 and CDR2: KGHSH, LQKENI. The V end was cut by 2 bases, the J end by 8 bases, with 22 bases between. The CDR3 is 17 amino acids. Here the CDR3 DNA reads TGTGCCAGCTCACCAGGGGGCGGAGGACTCCTTCCTCATGAGCAGTTCTTC. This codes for CASSPGGGGLLPHEQFF.

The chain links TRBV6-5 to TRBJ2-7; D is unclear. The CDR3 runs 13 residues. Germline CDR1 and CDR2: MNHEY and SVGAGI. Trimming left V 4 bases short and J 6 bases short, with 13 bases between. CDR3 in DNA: TGTGCCAGCAGTTCGACTTTGACGACCGAGCAGTACTTC. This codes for CASSSTLTTEQYF.

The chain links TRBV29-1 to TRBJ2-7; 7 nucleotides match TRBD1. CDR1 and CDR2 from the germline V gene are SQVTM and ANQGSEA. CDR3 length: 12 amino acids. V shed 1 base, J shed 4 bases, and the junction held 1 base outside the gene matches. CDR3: CSVEVQGYEQYF. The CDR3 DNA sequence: TGCAGCGTTGAAGTACAGGGGTACGAGCAGTACTTC.

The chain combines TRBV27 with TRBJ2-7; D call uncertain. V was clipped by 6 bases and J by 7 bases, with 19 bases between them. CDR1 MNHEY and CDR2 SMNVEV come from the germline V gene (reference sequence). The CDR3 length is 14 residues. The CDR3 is CASRLLGGVGEQYF. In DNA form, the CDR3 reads TGTGCCAGCAGGCTTCTTGGTGGGGTAGGTGAGCAGTACTTC.

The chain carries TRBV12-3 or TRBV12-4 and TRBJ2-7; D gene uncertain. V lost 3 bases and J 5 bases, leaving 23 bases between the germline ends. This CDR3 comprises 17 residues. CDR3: CASSFSPVGAIEDEQYF. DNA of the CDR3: TGTGCCAGCAGTTTCTCGCCAGTGGGTGCGATAGAGGACGAGCAGTACTTC.

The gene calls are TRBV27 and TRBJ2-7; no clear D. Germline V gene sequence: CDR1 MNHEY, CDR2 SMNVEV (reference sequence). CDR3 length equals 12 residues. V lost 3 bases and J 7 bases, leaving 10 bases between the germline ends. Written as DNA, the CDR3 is TGTGCCAGCAGTTTTTGGGGTCGAGAGCAGTACTTC. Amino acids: CASSFWGREQYF.

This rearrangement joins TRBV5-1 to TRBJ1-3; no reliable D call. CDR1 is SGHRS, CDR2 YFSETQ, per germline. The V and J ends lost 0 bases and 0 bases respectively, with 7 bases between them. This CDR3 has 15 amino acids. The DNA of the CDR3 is TGCGCCAGCAGCTTGGCCCCGGACTCTGGAAACACCATATATTTT. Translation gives CASSLAPDSGNTIYF.

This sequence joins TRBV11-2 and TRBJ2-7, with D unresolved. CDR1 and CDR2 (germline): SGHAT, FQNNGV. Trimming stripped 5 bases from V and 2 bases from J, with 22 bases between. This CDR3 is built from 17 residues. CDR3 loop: CASSHDITNKYTYEQYF. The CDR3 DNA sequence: TGTGCCAGCAGCCACGATATTACTAACAAGTACACCTACGAGCAGTACTTC.

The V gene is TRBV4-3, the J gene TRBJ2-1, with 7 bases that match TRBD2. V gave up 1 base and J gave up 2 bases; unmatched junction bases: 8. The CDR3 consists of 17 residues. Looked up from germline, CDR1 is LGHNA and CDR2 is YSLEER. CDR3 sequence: CASSQGPTSDTYNEQFF. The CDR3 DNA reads TGCGCCAGCAGCCAAGGCCCCACTAGCGACACCTACAATGAGCAGTTCTTC.

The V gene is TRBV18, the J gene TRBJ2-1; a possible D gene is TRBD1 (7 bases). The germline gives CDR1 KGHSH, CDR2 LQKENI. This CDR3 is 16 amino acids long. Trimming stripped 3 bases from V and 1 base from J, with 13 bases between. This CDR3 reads CASSPLQGGSYNEQFF. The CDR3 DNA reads TGTGCCAGCTCACCCCTCCAGGGGGGTTCCTACAATGAGCAGTTCTTC.

CDR3 protein: CASSLDRDGELFF. CDR3 coding DNA: TGTGCCAGCAGCTTGGACAGGGATGGGGAGCTGTTTTTT. This chain uses TRBV5-4 with TRBJ2-2; a possible D gene is TRBD1 (6 bases). Germline V gene data show CDR1 as SGHNT and CDR2 as YYREEE (reference sequence). The length of the CDR3 is 13 residues. V was clipped by 0 bases and J by 8 bases, with 8 bases between them.

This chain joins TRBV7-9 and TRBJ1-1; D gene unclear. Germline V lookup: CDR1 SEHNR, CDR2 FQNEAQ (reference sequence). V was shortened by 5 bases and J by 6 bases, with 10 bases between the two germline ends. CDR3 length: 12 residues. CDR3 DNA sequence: TGTGCCAGCAGCCTCGGAATTCCTGAAGCTTTCTTT. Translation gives CASSLGIPEAFF.

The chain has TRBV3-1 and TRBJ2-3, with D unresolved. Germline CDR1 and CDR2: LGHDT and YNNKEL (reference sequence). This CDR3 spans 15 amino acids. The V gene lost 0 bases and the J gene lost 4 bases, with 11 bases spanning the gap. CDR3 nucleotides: TGTGCCAGCAGCCAAGATCTCGGGCCGCCAGATACGCAGTATTTT. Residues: CASSQDLGPPDTQYF.

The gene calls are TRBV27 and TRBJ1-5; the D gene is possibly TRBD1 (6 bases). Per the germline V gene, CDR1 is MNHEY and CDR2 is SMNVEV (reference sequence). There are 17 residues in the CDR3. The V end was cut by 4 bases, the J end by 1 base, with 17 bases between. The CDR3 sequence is CASSSLLGHQSNQPQHF. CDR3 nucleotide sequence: TGTGCCAGCAGTTCCCTTCTGGGACACCAAAGCAATCAGCCCCAGCATTTT.

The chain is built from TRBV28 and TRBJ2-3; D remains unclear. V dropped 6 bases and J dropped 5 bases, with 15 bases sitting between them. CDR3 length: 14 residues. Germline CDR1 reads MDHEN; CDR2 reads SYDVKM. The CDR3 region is CASSPPEREDTQYF. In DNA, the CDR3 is TGTGCCAGCAGCCCTCCAGAGCGAGAAGATACGCAGTATTTT.

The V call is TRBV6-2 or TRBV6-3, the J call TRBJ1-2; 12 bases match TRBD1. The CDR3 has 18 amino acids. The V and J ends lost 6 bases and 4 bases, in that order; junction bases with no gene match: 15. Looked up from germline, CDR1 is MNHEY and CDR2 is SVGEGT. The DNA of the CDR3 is TGTGCCAGCAGCCCAATTCCGGGACAGGGGGCCTCCGGCTATGGCTACACCTTC. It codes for CASSPIPGQGASGYGYTF.

This CDR3 reads CASTGTSATFSTDTQYF. CDR3 nucleotide sequence: TGTGCCAGCACCGGGACTAGCGCGACCTTCAGCACAGATACGCAGTATTTT. The chain links TRBV27 to TRBJ2-3, with TRBD2 identical over 10 bases. The CDR3 covers 17 residues. Trimming cost V 7 bases and J 0 bases; bases outside gene matches: 10. Germline V gives CDR1 MNHEY, CDR2 SMNVEV (reference sequence).

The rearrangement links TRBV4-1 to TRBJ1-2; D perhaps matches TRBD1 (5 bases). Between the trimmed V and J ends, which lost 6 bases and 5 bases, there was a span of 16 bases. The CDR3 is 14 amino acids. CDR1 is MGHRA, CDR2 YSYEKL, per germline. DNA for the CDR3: TGCGCCAGCAGGAGAGGGACGGATGCTTATGGCTACACCTTC. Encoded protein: CASRRGTDAYGYTF.

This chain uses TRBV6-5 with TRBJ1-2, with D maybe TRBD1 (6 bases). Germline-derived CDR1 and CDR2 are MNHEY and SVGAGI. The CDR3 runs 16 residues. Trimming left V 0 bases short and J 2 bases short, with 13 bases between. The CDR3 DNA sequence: TGTGCCAGCAGTTACTCGAGGTACAGGGAAAACTATGGCTACACCTTC. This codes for CASSYSRYRENYGYTF.